This T cell receptor (beta chain) was found in a study of cytomegalovirus exposure and HLA in healthy donors. A multiplex PCR was run with 60 Vbeta primers and 13 Jbeta primers. Sequenced by immunoSEQ multiplex PCR; TCRdb stores in-frame clones only, minus some. The data show tens of thousands of clones, with approximately 80% seen just once and approximately 2.8% held by the top ten. The TCR comes from a man in his thirties or forties in good health and CMV-seronegative. Sample: PBMCs.

The CDR3 spells CASGLEPSFGQADTQYF. CDR3 nucleotides: TGTGCTAGTGGTTTGGAGCCATCTTTTGGACAGGCAGATACGCAGTATTTT. V usage is TRBV12-5 and J usage is TRBJ2-3; 7 bases line up with TRBD1. CDR3 length: 17 residues. With V trimmed by 1 base and J by 4 bases, 11 bases remained unmatched. Germline V gives CDR1 LGHNT, CDR2 FRNRAP.